The 6 T cell receptor beta chains below all came from one sample that was sequenced in a study of blood T cell repertoires in COVID-19. Data came from immunoSEQ multiplex PCR; TCRdb stores just in-frame clones and leaves some out. This sample has about 62,000 clones, with 70% to 90% found just once. Source material: peripheral blood. The receptors here all came from a woman older than 75 with acute or convalescent COVID-19.

The rearrangement uses TRBV10-3 and TRBJ1-2; maybe TRBD1 (6 bases). Germline V gene sequence: CDR1 ENHRY, CDR2 SYGVKD. The CDR3 extends over 14 amino acids. V was shortened by 9 bases and J by 3 bases, with 17 bases between the two germline ends. The CDR3 protein is CAIATQGGDYGYTF. The CDR3 bases are TGTGCCATAGCCACACAGGGAGGGGACTATGGCTACACCTTC.

The V call is TRBV30, the J call TRBJ1-3, with unresolved D. The V and J ends lost 5 bases and 3 bases respectively, with 8 bases between them. Germline CDR1 is GTSNPN and CDR2 is SVGIG (reference sequence). CDR3 size: 12 residues. The CDR3 region is CAWSSGGNTIYF. CDR3 nucleotides: TGTGCCTGGTCCTCGGGTGGAAACACCATATATTTT. Supplemented by reference TRBV30 and TRBJ1-3, the full variable domain reads SQTIHQWPATLVQPVGSPLSLECTVEGTSNPNLYWYRQAAGRGLQLLFYSVGIGQISSEVPQNLSASRPQDRQFILSSKKLLLSDSGFYLCAWSSGGNTIYFGEGSWLTVV.

The genes are TRBV5-1 and TRBJ2-7; tentatively, D is TRBD2 (6 bases). Trimming pared 0 bases from V and 6 bases from J, leaving 16 bases between. This CDR3 region has 15 residues. Germline CDR1 SGHRS, CDR2 YFSETQ. CDR3 sequence reads: CASSLGTRGSGEQYF. The CDR3 region has the DNA TGCGCCAGCAGCTTGGGCACCCGGGGGTCGGGCGAGCAGTACTTC. The full variable domain, its missing parts supplied by reference TRBV5-1 and TRBJ2-7, is KAGVTQTPRYLIKTRGQQVTLSCSPISGHRSVSWYQQTPGQGLQFLFEYFSETQRNKGNFPGRFSGRQFSNSRSEMNVSTLELGDSALYLCASSLGTRGSGEQYFGPGTRLTVT.

The genes are TRBV6-4 and TRBJ1-4; D is possibly TRBD1 (5 bases). The CDR3 has 12 residues. CDR1 MRHNA and CDR2 SNTAGT come from the germline V gene. Trimming stripped 0 bases from V and 15 bases from J, with 11 bases between. CDR3 sequence: CASSDSAGSLFF. The CDR3 DNA reads as TGTGCCAGCAGTGACTCGGCAGGGTCATTGTTTTTT.

V is TRBV5-8 and J is TRBJ1-5; perhaps TRBD1 as D (6 bases). The CDR3 has 16 residues. CDR1 is SGHTS, CDR2 YDEGEE, per germline. V was shortened by 4 bases and J by 3 bases, with 17 bases between the two germline ends. The chain's CDR3 is CASSILTGTFNQPQHF. The CDR3 DNA follows: TGTGCCAGCAGCATTCTCACAGGGACCTTCAATCAGCCCCAGCATTTT.

The chain has TRBV28 and TRBJ2-6, with D possibly matching TRBD2 (7 bases). The V and J ends lost 6 bases and 4 bases respectively, with 22 bases between them. Germline CDR1 reads MDHEN; CDR2 reads SYDVKM. The CDR3 covers 18 residues. The DNA for the CDR3 is TGTGCCAGCAGCCCTGGGGGGGCGCCCCTGGGGGGGGCCAACGTCCTGACTTTC. Its translation: CASSPGGAPLGGANVLTF. The whole variable domain, remainder taken from reference TRBV28 and TRBJ2-6, is DVKVTQSSRYLVKRTGEKVFLECVQDMDHENMFWYRQDPGLGLRLIYFSYDVKMKEKGDIPEGYSVSREKKERFSLILESASTNQTSMYLCASSPGGAPLGGANVLTFGAGSRLTVL.